These T cell receptor beta chains were read from a single sample in a study of Ad26.COV2.S vaccination and SARS-CoV-2 variants. Sequenced by immunoSEQ multiplex PCR; TCRdb stores in-frame clones only, minus some. This table has approximately 460,000 clones, about 89% appearing once. The input for sequencing was peripheral blood, taken in a trial of Ad26.COV2.S vaccine versus placebo. The origin of the receptors is a person between 18 and 65 years old who received the Ad26.COV2.S COVID-19 vaccine or a placebo. CDR3s include the opening cysteine and the closing phenylalanine or tryptophan. Each record gives: D gene, clone size, V gene, CDR3 length, J gene, CDR3 protein, CDR3 DNA. A D gene is named only where the DNA matches it firmly. Clone size is not always given. Where it is, it says once, few, many or a class for expanded clones.

D gene: TRBD1
clone size: -
V gene: TRBV27
CDR3 length: 14
J gene: TRBJ2-7
CDR3 protein: CASSFIGGPYEQYF
CDR3 DNA: TGTGCCAGCAGTTTCATAGGGGGCCCCTACGAGCAGTACTTC

D gene: -
clone size: few
V gene: TRBV5-4
CDR3 length: 13
J gene: TRBJ2-7
CDR3 protein: CASSPGWGDEQYF
CDR3 DNA: TGTGCCAGCAGCCCGGGATGGGGTGACGAGCAGTACTTC

D gene: TRBD2
clone size: -
V gene: TRBV7-9
CDR3 length: 15
J gene: TRBJ2-5
CDR3 protein: CASRDKAGGKETQYF
CDR3 DNA: TGTGCCAGCAGGGATAAAGCGGGAGGGAAGGAGACCCAGTACTTC

D gene: -
clone size: -
V gene: TRBV2
CDR3 length: 15
J gene: TRBJ2-4
CDR3 protein: CASTLRGAAKNIQYF
CDR3 DNA: TGTGCCAGCACTTTACGGGGGGCGGCCAAAAACATTCAGTACTTC

D gene: -
clone size: -
V gene: TRBV7-6
CDR3 length: 11
J gene: TRBJ2-7
CDR3 protein: CASSLGDEQYF
CDR3 DNA: TGTGCCAGCAGCTTAGGGGACGAGCAGTACTTC

D gene: -
clone size: once
V gene: TRBV5-5
CDR3 length: 13
J gene: TRBJ1-2
CDR3 protein: CASSLDRVYGYTF
CDR3 DNA: TGTGCCAGCAGCTTGGACAGGGTCTATGGCTACACCTTC

D gene: -
clone size: -
V gene: TRBV2
CDR3 length: 13
J gene: TRBJ1-2
CDR3 protein: CASSVGTDYGYTF
CDR3 DNA: TGTGCCAGCAGCGTCGGGACGGACTATGGCTACACCTTC

D gene: -
clone size: -
V gene: TRBV6-6
CDR3 length: 15
J gene: TRBJ2-1
CDR3 protein: CASSMGIDSYNEQFF
CDR3 DNA: TGTGCCAGCAGTATGGGGATAGACTCCTACAATGAGCAGTTCTTC

D gene: TRBD1
clone size: -
V gene: TRBV27
CDR3 length: 15
J gene: TRBJ2-7
CDR3 protein: CASRNRGPYSYEQYF
CDR3 DNA: TGTGCCAGCAGAAACAGGGGGCCCTACTCCTACGAGCAGTACTTC

D gene: -
clone size: -
V gene: TRBV10-3
CDR3 length: 14
J gene: TRBJ2-7
CDR3 protein: CAISVETGHYEQYF
CDR3 DNA: TGTGCCATCAGTGTGGAGACGGGACACTACGAGCAGTACTTC

D gene: -
clone size: few
V gene: TRBV7-9
CDR3 length: 13
J gene: TRBJ1-2
CDR3 protein: CASSLDGNYGYTF
CDR3 DNA: TGTGCCAGCAGCCTAGACGGTAACTATGGCTACACCTTC

D gene: -
clone size: -
V gene: TRBV30
CDR3 length: 14
J gene: TRBJ1-5
CDR3 protein: CAWSAANSNQPQHF
CDR3 DNA: TGTGCCTGGAGCGCAGCAAATAGCAATCAGCCCCAGCATTTT

D gene: TRBD1
clone size: -
V gene: TRBV9
CDR3 length: 15
J gene: TRBJ2-3
CDR3 protein: CASSAQGAGVDTQYF
CDR3 DNA: TGTGCCAGCAGCGCCCAGGGGGCAGGGGTGGATACGCAGTATTTT

D gene: -
clone size: -
V gene: TRBV11-2
CDR3 length: 16
J gene: TRBJ2-7
CDR3 protein: CASSLTADGGRGEQYF
CDR3 DNA: TGTGCCAGCAGCTTAACCGCGGACGGGGGGCGAGGCGAGCAGTACTTC

D gene: -
clone size: -
V gene: TRBV2
CDR3 length: 14
J gene: TRBJ2-7
CDR3 protein: CASRAVEGVNEQYF
CDR3 DNA: TGTGCCAGCAGGGCGGTGGAAGGAGTAAACGAGCAGTACTTC

D gene: -
clone size: -
V gene: TRBV30
CDR3 length: 14
J gene: TRBJ2-1
CDR3 protein: CAWMSATSYNEQFF
CDR3 DNA: TGTGCCTGGATGTCGGCCACCTCCTACAATGAGCAGTTCTTC

D gene: -
clone size: -
V gene: TRBV4-1
CDR3 length: 14
J gene: TRBJ2-7
CDR3 protein: CASSQERPTDEQYF
CDR3 DNA: TGCGCCAGCAGCCAAGAACGCCCCACGGACGAGCAGTACTTC

D gene: TRBD1
clone size: -
V gene: TRBV11-2
CDR3 length: 16
J gene: TRBJ1-2
CDR3 protein: CASSFLNRTGYYGYTF
CDR3 DNA: TGTGCCAGCAGCTTCCTAAATCGGACAGGGTACTATGGCTACACCTTC

D gene: -
clone size: few
V gene: TRBV12-3/TRBV12-4
CDR3 length: 13
J gene: TRBJ1-2
CDR3 protein: CASSLVRSGGYTF
CDR3 DNA: TGTGCCAGCAGTTTGGTCAGATCGGGAGGCTACACCTTC

D gene: -
clone size: -
V gene: TRBV9
CDR3 length: 14
J gene: TRBJ1-2
CDR3 protein: CASSAGQNPYGYTF
CDR3 DNA: TGTGCCAGCAGCGCCGGACAGAACCCCTATGGCTACACCTTC

D gene: -
clone size: -
V gene: TRBV15
CDR3 length: 16
J gene: TRBJ2-7
CDR3 protein: CATSRGQGVYSYEQYF
CDR3 DNA: TGTGCCACCAGCAGAGGGCAGGGAGTCTACTCCTACGAGCAGTACTTC

D gene: -
clone size: -
V gene: TRBV7-2
CDR3 length: 17
J gene: TRBJ2-3
CDR3 protein: CATRRFSGFRRTDTQYF
CDR3 DNA: TGTGCCACACGTAGGTTCAGCGGGTTCCGTCGCACAGATACGCAGTATTTT

D gene: -
clone size: -
V gene: TRBV7-6
CDR3 length: 15
J gene: TRBJ2-1
CDR3 protein: CASSPGAGANNEQFF
CDR3 DNA: TGTGCCAGCAGCCCTGGGGCGGGCGCCAACAATGAGCAGTTCTTC

D gene: TRBD1
clone size: -
V gene: TRBV6-5
CDR3 length: 16
J gene: TRBJ1-6
CDR3 protein: CASSYGQGARNSPLHF
CDR3 DNA: TGTGCCAGCAGTTACGGACAGGGGGCTCGGAATTCACCCCTCCACTTT

D gene: TRBD1
clone size: -
V gene: TRBV25-1
CDR3 length: 15
J gene: TRBJ2-7
CDR3 protein: CASSGWGTGSYEQYF
CDR3 DNA: TGTGCCAGCAGTGGGTGGGGGACAGGCTCCTACGAGCAGTACTTC

D gene: -
clone size: -
V gene: TRBV6-1
CDR3 length: 16
J gene: TRBJ2-5
CDR3 protein: CASSGGWFGGQETQYF
CDR3 DNA: TGTGCCAGCAGTGGAGGTTGGTTCGGGGGTCAAGAGACCCAGTACTTC

D gene: -
clone size: -
V gene: TRBV10-3
CDR3 length: 12
J gene: TRBJ1-6
CDR3 protein: CAIGGQNSPLHF
CDR3 DNA: TGTGCCATAGGGGGGCAAAATTCACCCCTCCACTTT

D gene: TRBD1
clone size: -
V gene: TRBV7-9
CDR3 length: 12
J gene: TRBJ2-7
CDR3 protein: CASSSPGGEQYF
CDR3 DNA: TGTGCCAGCAGCTCTCCAGGGGGCGAGCAGTACTTC

D gene: -
clone size: once
V gene: TRBV19
CDR3 length: 13
J gene: TRBJ1-5
CDR3 protein: CASSIRVDQPQHF
CDR3 DNA: TGTGCCAGTAGTATCAGGGTTGATCAGCCCCAGCATTTT

D gene: -
clone size: -
V gene: TRBV7-9
CDR3 length: 16
J gene: TRBJ2-7
CDR3 protein: CASSLGENTNSYEQYF
CDR3 DNA: TGTGCCAGCAGCTTGGGAGAGAATACGAACTCCTACGAGCAGTACTTC

D gene: -
clone size: -
V gene: TRBV7-9
CDR3 length: 15
J gene: TRBJ1-2
CDR3 protein: CASSPPQQASYGYTF
CDR3 DNA: TGTGCCAGCAGCCCTCCTCAACAGGCTTCCTATGGCTACACCTTC

D gene: -
clone size: -
V gene: TRBV12-3/TRBV12-4
CDR3 length: 13
J gene: TRBJ1-1
CDR3 protein: CASSSWVNTEAFF
CDR3 DNA: TGTGCCAGCAGTTCTTGGGTGAACACTGAAGCTTTCTTT

D gene: -
clone size: few
V gene: TRBV19
CDR3 length: 13
J gene: TRBJ1-5
CDR3 protein: CASTLWGHQPQHF
CDR3 DNA: TGTGCCAGTACCCTTTGGGGACATCAGCCCCAGCATTTT

D gene: TRBD1
clone size: -
V gene: TRBV3-1/TRBV3-2
CDR3 length: 15
J gene: TRBJ2-7
CDR3 protein: CASSQTTGQGYEQYF
CDR3 DNA: TGTGCCAGCAGCCAAACTACGGGACAGGGGTACGAGCAGTACTTC

D gene: -
clone size: -
V gene: TRBV14
CDR3 length: 17
J gene: TRBJ1-6
CDR3 protein: CASSQDARGGPNSPLHF
CDR3 DNA: TGTGCCAGCAGCCAAGATGCTCGAGGAGGACCAAATTCACCCCTCCACTTT

D gene: TRBD2
clone size: few
V gene: TRBV29-1
CDR3 length: 15
J gene: TRBJ2-1
CDR3 protein: CSAERTSGTDNEQFF
CDR3 DNA: TGCAGCGCCGAAAGGACTAGCGGGACGGACAATGAGCAGTTCTTC

D gene: TRBD1
clone size: few
V gene: TRBV28
CDR3 length: 14
J gene: TRBJ2-2
CDR3 protein: CASSSGTATGELFF
CDR3 DNA: TGTGCCAGCAGTTCCGGGACAGCCACCGGGGAGCTGTTTTTT

D gene: TRBD2
clone size: -
V gene: TRBV24-1
CDR3 length: 16
J gene: TRBJ2-5
CDR3 protein: CATSELSGTGKETQYF
CDR3 DNA: TGTGCCACCAGTGAACTGAGCGGGACCGGGAAAGAGACCCAGTACTTC

D gene: -
clone size: -
V gene: TRBV14
CDR3 length: 14
J gene: TRBJ1-1
CDR3 protein: CASSQVWGNTEAFF
CDR3 DNA: TGTGCCAGCAGCCAAGTTTGGGGTAACACTGAAGCTTTCTTT

D gene: TRBD2
clone size: -
V gene: TRBV5-8
CDR3 length: 15
J gene: TRBJ2-1
CDR3 protein: CASSRGGARNNEQFF
CDR3 DNA: TGTGCCAGCAGCCGCGGGGGGGCTCGTAATAATGAGCAGTTCTTC

D gene: TRBD1
clone size: -
V gene: TRBV18
CDR3 length: 16
J gene: TRBJ2-7
CDR3 protein: CASSPSWGTGAYEQYF
CDR3 DNA: TGTGCCAGCTCACCATCCTGGGGGACAGGGGCCTACGAGCAGTACTTC

D gene: -
clone size: once
V gene: TRBV3-1/TRBV3-2
CDR3 length: 14
J gene: TRBJ2-7
CDR3 protein: CASSQSLLMRWQYF
CDR3 DNA: TGTGCCAGCAGCCAATCCCTTCTTATGCGGTGGCAGTACTTC

D gene: TRBD1
clone size: -
V gene: TRBV6-6
CDR3 length: 16
J gene: TRBJ2-5
CDR3 protein: CASSYSGRGYQETQYF
CDR3 DNA: TGTGCCAGCAGTTACTCGGGCAGGGGGTACCAAGAGACCCAGTACTTC

D gene: TRBD1
clone size: -
V gene: TRBV6-2/TRBV6-3
CDR3 length: 14
J gene: TRBJ1-2
CDR3 protein: CASSYTGQGYGYTF
CDR3 DNA: TGTGCCAGCAGTTACACGGGACAGGGATATGGCTACACCTTC

D gene: -
clone size: -
V gene: TRBV7-9
CDR3 length: 19
J gene: TRBJ2-7
CDR3 protein: CASSPSPGHYKISSYEQYF
CDR3 DNA: TGTGCCAGCAGCCCATCTCCGGGACATTATAAAATTAGCTCCTACGAGCAGTACTTC

D gene: -
clone size: -
V gene: TRBV15
CDR3 length: 15
J gene: TRBJ2-1
CDR3 protein: CATSRLRTSYNEQFF
CDR3 DNA: TGTGCCACCAGCAGACTAAGAACCTCCTACAATGAGCAGTTCTTC

D gene: TRBD2
clone size: few
V gene: TRBV30
CDR3 length: 15
J gene: TRBJ2-7
CDR3 protein: CAWSGRRTSRHEQYF
CDR3 DNA: TGTGCCTGGAGTGGTAGACGGACTAGTCGGCACGAGCAGTACTTC

D gene: -
clone size: -
V gene: TRBV5-8
CDR3 length: 12
J gene: TRBJ2-4
CDR3 protein: CASSLVENIQYF
CDR3 DNA: TGTGCCAGCAGCTTGGTAGAGAACATTCAGTACTTC

D gene: -
clone size: -
V gene: TRBV11-2
CDR3 length: 13
J gene: TRBJ1-1
CDR3 protein: CASSLVPGTEAFF
CDR3 DNA: TGTGCCAGCAGCTTAGTTCCGGGCACTGAAGCTTTCTTT